A selection of T cell receptor beta chains follows, all from one sample in a study of T cell repertoires in aging, cancer and after chemotherapy. TCRdb processed the multiplex PCR reads anew with MiXCR; each CDR3 protein has one entry. The sample carries about 3,200 distinct CDR3 sequences, 20% to 25% recorded once. The sample consisted of blood. The receptors were sampled from a human donor with a blood cancer. Both conserved end residues are part of each CDR3. A D gene is named only where the DNA matches it firmly. A clone size is listed for some rows: how often the clone was seen (once, few, many), or a class if it is expanded.

D: NA; V: TRBV30; J: TRBJ1-1; size: few; CDR3: CAWSGGPTEAFF; DNA: TGTGCCTGGAGTGGGGGGCCGACTGAAGCTTTCTTT
D: NA; V: TRBV6-5; J: TRBJ2-1; size: medium-sized; CDR3: CASSTSSAPYNEQFF; DNA: TGTGCCAGCAGTACCTCTAGCGCACCCTACAATGAGCAGTTCTTC
D: NA; V: TRBV20-1; J: TRBJ2-3; size: few; CDR3: CSATRGADTDTQYF; DNA: TGCAGTGCTACCCGGGGGGCAGACACAGATACGCAGTATTTT
D: NA; V: TRBV4-3; J: TRBJ1-4; size: NA; CDR3: CGSSQAVGGSGEKLFF; DNA: TGTGGCAGCAGCCAAGCCGTCGGGGGATCTGGTGAAAAACTGTTTTTT
D: NA; V: TRBV5-6; J: TRBJ1-1; size: once; CDR3: CVSSFGRPGTEAFF; DNA: TGTGTCAGCAGCTTTGGGCGGCCGGGCACTGAAGCTTTCTTT
D: NA; V: TRBV27; J: TRBJ2-1; size: medium-sized; CDR3: CASRLGSSYNEQFF; DNA: TGTGCCAGCAGGTTAGGAAGCTCCTACAATGAGCAGTTCTTC
D: NA; V: TRBV15; J: TRBJ2-1; size: medium-sized; CDR3: CATSRGEVDYNEQFF; DNA: TGTGCCACCAGCAGAGGAGAGGTGGACTACAATGAGCAGTTCTTC
D: NA; V: TRBV28; J: TRBJ2-6; size: medium-sized; CDR3: CASSSLTRSGANVLTF; DNA: TGTGCCAGCAGTTCCCTGACCCGCTCTGGGGCCAACGTCCTGACTTTC
D: NA; V: TRBV30; J: TRBJ2-7; size: medium-sized; CDR3: CAWSTGNYEQYF; DNA: TGTGCCTGGAGCACAGGGAACTACGAGCAGTACTTC
D: NA; V: TRBV5-4; J: TRBJ2-1; size: NA; CDR3: CASSFLNFYNEQFF; DNA: TGTGCCAGCAGCTTCCTAAACTTTTACAATGAGCAGTTCTTC
D: NA; V: TRBV6-2/TRBV6-3; J: TRBJ1-5; size: NA; CDR3: CASSNHRNNQPQHF; DNA: TGTGCCAGCAGTAACCACAGGAACAATCAGCCCCAGCATTTT
D: NA; V: TRBV20-1; J: TRBJ2-7; size: few; CDR3: CSARDPSRYEQYF; DNA: TGCAGTGCTAGAGATCCGTCTCGCTACGAGCAGTACTTC
D: NA; V: TRBV20-1; J: TRBJ2-5; size: NA; CDR3: CSARKGEEIETQYF; DNA: TGCAGTGCTAGGAAAGGGGAGGAGATAGAGACCCAGTACTTC
D: TRBD2; V: TRBV6-2/TRBV6-3; J: TRBJ2-2; size: medium-sized; CDR3: CASSSRTSGGLRGTGELFF; DNA: TGTGCCAGCAGTTCCAGGACTAGCGGGGGACTTAGGGGCACCGGGGAGCTGTTTTTT
D: TRBD1; V: TRBV12-3/TRBV12-4; J: TRBJ2-3; size: few; CDR3: CATLDRGRSTDTQYF; DNA: TGTGCCACCCTGGACAGGGGCCGTAGCACAGATACGCAGTATTTT
D: NA; V: TRBV6-5; J: TRBJ1-2; size: medium-sized; CDR3: CASSYFPPSDRGYTF; DNA: TGTGCCAGCAGTTACTTTCCCCCCTCCGACCGGGGCTACACCTTC
D: NA; V: TRBV19; J: TRBJ1-1; size: NA; CDR3: CASTRALLNTEAFF; DNA: TGTGCCAGTACGAGAGCACTCTTGAACACTGAAGCTTTCTTT
D: NA; V: TRBV11-1; J: TRBJ2-7; size: medium-sized; CDR3: CASSFGREGLYEQYF; DNA: TGTGCCAGCAGCTTCGGGCGGGAAGGGCTCTACGAGCAGTACTTC
D: NA; V: TRBV20-1; J: TRBJ2-7; size: NA; CDR3: CSARGDYEQYF; DNA: TGCAGTGCTAGAGGGGATTACGAGCAGTACTTC
D: NA; V: TRBV19; J: TRBJ1-1; size: few; CDR3: CASSIEGTPNTEAFF; DNA: TGTGCCAGTAGTATAGAAGGGACACCAAACACTGAAGCTTTCTTT
D: TRBD1; V: TRBV28; J: TRBJ1-2; size: NA; CDR3: CASSSPLRGPNYGYTF; DNA: TGTGCCAGCAGTTCCCCGTTAAGGGGGCCTAACTATGGCTACACCTTC
D: NA; V: TRBV7-2; J: TRBJ2-1; size: few; CDR3: CASSLEALNEQFF; DNA: TGTGCCAGCAGCTTAGAGGCTCTCAATGAGCAGTTCTTC
D: TRBD2; V: TRBV6-2/TRBV6-3; J: TRBJ2-3; size: medium-sized; CDR3: CASSYWTSGTTDTQYF; DNA: TGTGCCAGCAGTTACTGGACTAGCGGCACCACAGATACGCAGTATTTT
D: TRBD2; V: TRBV15; J: TRBJ2-2; size: medium-sized; CDR3: CATSRDPSGRAGELFF; DNA: TGTGCCACCAGCAGAGATCCTAGCGGGAGAGCCGGGGAGCTGTTTTTT
D: TRBD1; V: TRBV12-3/TRBV12-4; J: TRBJ2-6; size: medium-sized; CDR3: CASSLEFGTGGSGANVLTF; DNA: TGTGCCAGCAGTTTAGAATTTGGGACAGGGGGATCTGGGGCCAACGTCCTGACTTTC
D: NA; V: TRBV15; J: TRBJ2-7; size: medium-sized; CDR3: CATSRDQSGSSLYF; DNA: TGTGCCACCAGCAGAGATCAGTCAGGGAGCAGCCTGTACTTC
D: TRBD1; V: TRBV6-1; J: TRBJ2-2; size: medium-sized; CDR3: CASRPGQGASGELFF; DNA: TGTGCCAGCAGACCGGGACAGGGGGCGAGCGGGGAGCTGTTTTTT
D: NA; V: TRBV7-6; J: TRBJ1-1; size: hyperexpanded; CDR3: CASSLEAVNTEAFF; DNA: TGTGCCAGCAGCTTAGAAGCCGTGAACACTGAAGCTTTCTTT
D: TRBD1; V: TRBV19; J: TRBJ1-2; size: medium-sized; CDR3: CASNIDRESGYTF; DNA: TGTGCCAGTAACATCGACAGGGAATCGGGCTACACCTTC
D: TRBD1; V: TRBV19; J: TRBJ1-1; size: NA; CDR3: CASSAPGTGAEAFF; DNA: TGTGCCAGTAGTGCCCCCGGGACAGGGGCTGAAGCTTTCTTT
D: TRBD1; V: TRBV6-5; J: TRBJ2-2; size: once; CDR3: CASSFSGTGLSGELFF; DNA: TGTGCCAGCAGTTTTTCCGGGACAGGGTTGTCCGGGGAGCTGTTTTTT
D: NA; V: TRBV7-9; J: TRBJ1-2; size: few; CDR3: CASSPGGIYGYTF; DNA: TGTGCCAGCAGCCCCGGAGGGATATATGGCTACACCTTC
D: NA; V: TRBV11-3; J: TRBJ1-1; size: NA; CDR3: CASSSRQTSGSNTEAFF; DNA: TGTGCCAGCAGCTCCAGACAGACCTCGGGTTCGAACACTGAAGCTTTCTTT
D: TRBD2; V: TRBV7-2; J: TRBJ2-2; size: medium-sized; CDR3: CASSLAPSGSNTGELFF; DNA: TGTGCCAGCAGCTTAGCTCCTAGCGGGAGCAACACCGGGGAGCTGTTTTTT
D: NA; V: TRBV5-1; J: TRBJ1-2; size: few; CDR3: CASSLEGGPYGYTF; DNA: TGCGCCAGCAGCTTGGAGGGGGGCCCCTATGGCTACACCTTC
D: TRBD2; V: TRBV5-4; J: TRBJ2-7; size: NA; CDR3: CASSSGGGRASEQYF; DNA: TGTGCCAGCAGCTCCGGGGGGGGCAGGGCCTCCGAGCAGTACTTC
D: TRBD2; V: TRBV14; J: TRBJ2-2; size: medium-sized; CDR3: CASSQSSSGFGELFF; DNA: TGTGCCAGCAGCCAATCTTCTAGCGGGTTCGGGGAGCTGTTTTTT
D: TRBD2; V: TRBV6-4; J: TRBJ2-2; size: medium-sized; CDR3: CASSELAANTGELFF; DNA: TGTGCCAGCAGTGAACTAGCGGCGAACACCGGGGAGCTGTTTTTT
D: TRBD1; V: TRBV24-1; J: TRBJ2-5; size: NA; CDR3: CATSDGTGQQETQYF; DNA: TGTGCCACCAGTGATGGGACAGGGCAGCAAGAGACCCAGTACTTC
D: TRBD2; V: TRBV7-2; J: TRBJ2-2; size: medium-sized; CDR3: CASSWGRAGNTGELFF; DNA: TGTGCCAGCAGCTGGGGGAGGGCAGGGAACACCGGGGAGCTGTTTTTT
D: TRBD1; V: TRBV12-5; J: TRBJ2-5; size: NA; CDR3: CASGPNVRDRGWLETQYF; DNA: TGTGCTAGTGGCCCCAACGTACGAGACAGGGGTTGGTTAGAGACCCAGTACTTC
D: TRBD1; V: TRBV14; J: TRBJ2-3; size: medium-sized; CDR3: CASSLRTGSTDTQYF; DNA: TGTGCCAGCAGCCTTCGGACAGGGAGCACAGATACGCAGTATTTT
D: NA; V: TRBV24-1; J: TRBJ2-2; size: medium-sized; CDR3: CATNDPRDTGELFF; DNA: TGTGCCACCAATGACCCACGGGACACCGGGGAGCTGTTTTTT